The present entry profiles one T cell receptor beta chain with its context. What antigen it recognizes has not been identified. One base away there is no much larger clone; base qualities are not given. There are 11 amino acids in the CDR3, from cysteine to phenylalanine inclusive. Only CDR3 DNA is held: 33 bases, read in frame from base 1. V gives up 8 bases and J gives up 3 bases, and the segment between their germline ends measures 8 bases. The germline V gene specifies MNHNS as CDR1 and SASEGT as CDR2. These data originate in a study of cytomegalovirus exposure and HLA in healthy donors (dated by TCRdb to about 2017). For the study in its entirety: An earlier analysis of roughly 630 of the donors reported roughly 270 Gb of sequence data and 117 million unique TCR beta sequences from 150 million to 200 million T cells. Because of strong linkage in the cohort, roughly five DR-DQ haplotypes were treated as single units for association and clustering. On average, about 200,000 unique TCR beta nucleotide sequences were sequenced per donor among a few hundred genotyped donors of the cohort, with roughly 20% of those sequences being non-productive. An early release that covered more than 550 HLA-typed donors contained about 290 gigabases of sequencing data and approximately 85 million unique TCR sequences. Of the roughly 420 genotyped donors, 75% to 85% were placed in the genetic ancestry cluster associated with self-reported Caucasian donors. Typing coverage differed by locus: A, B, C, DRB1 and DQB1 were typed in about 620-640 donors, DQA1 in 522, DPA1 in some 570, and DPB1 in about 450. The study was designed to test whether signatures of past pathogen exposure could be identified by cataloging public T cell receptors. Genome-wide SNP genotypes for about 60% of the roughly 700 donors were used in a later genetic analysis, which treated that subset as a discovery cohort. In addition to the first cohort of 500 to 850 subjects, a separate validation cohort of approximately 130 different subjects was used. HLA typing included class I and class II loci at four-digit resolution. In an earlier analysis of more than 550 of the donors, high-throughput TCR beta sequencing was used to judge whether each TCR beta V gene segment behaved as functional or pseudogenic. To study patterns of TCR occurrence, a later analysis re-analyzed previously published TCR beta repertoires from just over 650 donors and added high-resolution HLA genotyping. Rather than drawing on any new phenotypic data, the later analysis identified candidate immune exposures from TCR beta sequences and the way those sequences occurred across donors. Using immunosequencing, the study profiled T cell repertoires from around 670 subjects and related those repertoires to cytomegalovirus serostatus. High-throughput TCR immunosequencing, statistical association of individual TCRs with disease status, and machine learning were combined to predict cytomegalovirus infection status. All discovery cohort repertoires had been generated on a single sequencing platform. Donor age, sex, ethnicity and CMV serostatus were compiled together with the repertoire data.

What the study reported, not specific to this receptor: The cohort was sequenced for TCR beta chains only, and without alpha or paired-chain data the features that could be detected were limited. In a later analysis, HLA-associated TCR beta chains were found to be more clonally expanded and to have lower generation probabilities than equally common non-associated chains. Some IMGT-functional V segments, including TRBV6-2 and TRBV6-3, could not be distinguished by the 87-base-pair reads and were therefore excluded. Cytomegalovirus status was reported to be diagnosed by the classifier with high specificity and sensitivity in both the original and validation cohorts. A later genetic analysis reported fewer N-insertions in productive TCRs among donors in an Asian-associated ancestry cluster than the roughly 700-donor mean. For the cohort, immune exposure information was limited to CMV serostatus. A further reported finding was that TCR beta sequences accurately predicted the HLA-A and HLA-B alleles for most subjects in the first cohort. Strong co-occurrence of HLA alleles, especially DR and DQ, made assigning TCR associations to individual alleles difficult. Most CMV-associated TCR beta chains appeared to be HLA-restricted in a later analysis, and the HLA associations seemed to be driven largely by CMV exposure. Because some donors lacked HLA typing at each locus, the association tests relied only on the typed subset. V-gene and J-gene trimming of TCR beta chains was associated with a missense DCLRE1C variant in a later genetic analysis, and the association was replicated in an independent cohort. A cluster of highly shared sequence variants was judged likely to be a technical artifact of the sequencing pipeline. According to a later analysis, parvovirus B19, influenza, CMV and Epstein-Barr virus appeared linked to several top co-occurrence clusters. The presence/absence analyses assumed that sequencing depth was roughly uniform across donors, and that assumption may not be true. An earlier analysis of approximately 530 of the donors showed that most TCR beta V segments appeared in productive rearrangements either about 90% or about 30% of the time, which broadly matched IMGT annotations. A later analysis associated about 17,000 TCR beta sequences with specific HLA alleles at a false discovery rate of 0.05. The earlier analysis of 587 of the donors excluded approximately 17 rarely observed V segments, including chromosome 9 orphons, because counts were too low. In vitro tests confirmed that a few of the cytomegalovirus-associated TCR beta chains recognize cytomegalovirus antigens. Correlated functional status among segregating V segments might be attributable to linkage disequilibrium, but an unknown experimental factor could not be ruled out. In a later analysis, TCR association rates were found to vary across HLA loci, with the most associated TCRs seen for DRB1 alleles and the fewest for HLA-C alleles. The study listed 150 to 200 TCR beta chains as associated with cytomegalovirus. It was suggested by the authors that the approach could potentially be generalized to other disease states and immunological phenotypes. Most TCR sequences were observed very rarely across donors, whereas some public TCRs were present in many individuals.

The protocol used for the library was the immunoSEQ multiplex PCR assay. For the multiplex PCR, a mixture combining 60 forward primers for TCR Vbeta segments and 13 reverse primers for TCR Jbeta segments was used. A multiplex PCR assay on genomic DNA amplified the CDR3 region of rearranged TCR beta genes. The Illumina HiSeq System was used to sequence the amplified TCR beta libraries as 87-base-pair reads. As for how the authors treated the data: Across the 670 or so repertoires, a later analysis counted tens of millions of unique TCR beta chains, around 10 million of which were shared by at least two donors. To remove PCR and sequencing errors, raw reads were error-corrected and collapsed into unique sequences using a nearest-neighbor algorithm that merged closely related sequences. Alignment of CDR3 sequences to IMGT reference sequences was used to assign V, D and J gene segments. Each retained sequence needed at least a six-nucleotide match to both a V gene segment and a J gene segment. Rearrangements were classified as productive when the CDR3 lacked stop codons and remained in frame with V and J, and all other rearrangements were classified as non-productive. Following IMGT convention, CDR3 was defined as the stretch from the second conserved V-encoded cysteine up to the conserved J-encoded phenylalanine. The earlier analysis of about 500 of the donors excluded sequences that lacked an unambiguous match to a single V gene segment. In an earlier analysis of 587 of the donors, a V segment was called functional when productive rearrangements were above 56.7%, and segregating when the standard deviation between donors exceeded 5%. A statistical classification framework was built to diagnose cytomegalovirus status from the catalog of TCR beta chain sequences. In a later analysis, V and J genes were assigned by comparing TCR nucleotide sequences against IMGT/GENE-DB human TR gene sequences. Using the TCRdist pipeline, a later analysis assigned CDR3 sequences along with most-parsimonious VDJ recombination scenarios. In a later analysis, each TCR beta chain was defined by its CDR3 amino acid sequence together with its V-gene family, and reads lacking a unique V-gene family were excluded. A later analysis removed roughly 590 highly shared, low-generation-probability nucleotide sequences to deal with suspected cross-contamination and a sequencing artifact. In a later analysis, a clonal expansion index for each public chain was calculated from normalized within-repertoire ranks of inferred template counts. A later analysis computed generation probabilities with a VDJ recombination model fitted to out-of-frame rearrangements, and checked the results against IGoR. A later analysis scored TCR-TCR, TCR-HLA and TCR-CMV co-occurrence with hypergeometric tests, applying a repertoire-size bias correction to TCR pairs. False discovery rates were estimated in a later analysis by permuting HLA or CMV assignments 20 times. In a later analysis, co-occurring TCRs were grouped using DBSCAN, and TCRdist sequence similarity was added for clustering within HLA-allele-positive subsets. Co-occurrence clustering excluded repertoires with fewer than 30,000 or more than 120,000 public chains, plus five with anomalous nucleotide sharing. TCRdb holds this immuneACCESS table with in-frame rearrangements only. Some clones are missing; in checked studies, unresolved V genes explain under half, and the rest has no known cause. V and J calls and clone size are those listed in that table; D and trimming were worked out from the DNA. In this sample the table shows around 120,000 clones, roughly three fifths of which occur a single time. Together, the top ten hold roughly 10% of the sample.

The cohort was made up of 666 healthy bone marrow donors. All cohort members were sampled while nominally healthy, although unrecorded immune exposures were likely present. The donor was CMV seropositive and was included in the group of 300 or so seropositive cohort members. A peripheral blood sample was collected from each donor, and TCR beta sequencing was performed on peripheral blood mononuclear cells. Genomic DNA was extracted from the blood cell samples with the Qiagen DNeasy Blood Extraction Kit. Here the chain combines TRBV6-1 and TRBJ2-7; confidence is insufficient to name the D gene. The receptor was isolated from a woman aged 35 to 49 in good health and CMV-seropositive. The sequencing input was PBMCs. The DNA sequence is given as TGTGCCAGCCGGAACTACTACGAGCAGTACTTC. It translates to CASRNYYEQYF.